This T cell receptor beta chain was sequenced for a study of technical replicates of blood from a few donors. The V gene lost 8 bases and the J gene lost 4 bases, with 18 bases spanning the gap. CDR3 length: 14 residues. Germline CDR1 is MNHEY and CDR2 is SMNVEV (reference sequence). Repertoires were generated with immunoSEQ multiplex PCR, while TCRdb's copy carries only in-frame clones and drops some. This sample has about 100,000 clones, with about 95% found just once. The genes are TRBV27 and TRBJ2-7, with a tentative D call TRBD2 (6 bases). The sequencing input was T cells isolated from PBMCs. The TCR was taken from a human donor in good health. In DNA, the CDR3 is TGTGCCAGCCGGTCAGATAGCGGATCATACGAGCAGTACTTC. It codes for CASRSDSGSYEQYF.